The T cell receptor (beta chain) described here comes from a study of CD8+ T cells in alopecia areata. About the study: Treated patients took oral tofacitinib at 5 to 10 mg twice daily.

The CDR3 consists of 13 residues. Trimming left V 2 bases short and J 0 bases short, with 5 bases between. The germline gives CDR1 GTSNPN, CDR2 SVGIG (reference sequence). This clone turned up a few times. Antigen: not known. RNA was extracted and reverse transcribed into cDNA as the sequencing template. TCRdb keeps only in-frame clones here, not all; method: immunoSEQ multiplex PCR. The repertoire holds some 240,000 clones, with around 62% as singletons. Study conclusions and caveats: More clonal than normal scalp was lesional scalp, particularly alopecia totalis/universalis. Mice showed clearer TCR sharing than patients did, a gap that was possibly HLA-related.

Sequenced here: CD4+ T cells sorted from blood, sampled at week 0. The chain joins TRBV30 to TRBJ1-5; D remains ambiguous. This TCR was recovered from a human donor with alopecia areata. CDR3 in amino acids: CAWSSNSNQPQHF. DNA for the CDR3: TGTGCCTGGAGTTCAAATAGCAATCAGCCCCAGCATTTT.